This TCR beta chain was identified in a study of blood T cells in healthy people across ages. Per individual sample, total RNA of at least 5.5 micrograms was extracted. The V gene end was trimmed by 4 bases and the J gene end by 7 bases; junction bases not matched to a gene: 10. This CDR3 region has 16 residues. Germline CDR1 and CDR2: SGDLS and YYNGEE. It was with a sample-barcoded 5' primer and a J-beta primer mix that a second PCR of about 6 to 12 cycles was run. One entry per CDR3 protein results from TCRdb running MiXCR on the 5' RACE reads. The data contain under 1,000,000 distinct CDR3 sequences, about 42% of them singletons.

This receptor was identified in a man at least 80 years old in good health. The sequencing input was blood. The chain recombines TRBV9 with TRBJ2-1, with 11 bases that match TRBD2. CDR3 DNA: TGTGCCAGCAGCCCCAGGGTAGCGGGAGGGGAAAATGAGCAGTTCTTC. This translates into CASSPRVAGGENEQFF.